This section outlines one TCR beta chain sequence together with its context. Its antigen is unidentified. A sample-barcoded 5' primer and a J-beta primer mix were used in a second PCR of about 7 to 11 cycles. MiXCR, run by TCRdb on the 5' RACE reads, gives a single entry per CDR3 protein. The sample has approximately 1,100,000 distinct CDR3 sequences; under 45% are singletons. The CDR3 length is 16 residues. After removal of 1 base from V and 2 bases from J, the junction contained 7 bases not matched to a gene. CDR1 SEHNR and CDR2 FQNEAQ come from the germline V gene (reference sequence). Investigators took around 10 milliliters of peripheral blood from every donor. These data come from a study of blood T cells in healthy people across ages. Whole-study findings and limits: From one million sequenced T cells, diversity estimates were lower bounds.

The genes are TRBV7-9 and TRBJ2-7; 8 nucleotides line up with TRBD1. This sequence originates from a woman aged 60-75 years in good health. Input material: blood. CDR3 loop: CASSLEFRDRPYEQYF. The DNA of the CDR3 is TGTGCCAGCAGCTTAGAGTTCCGGGACAGGCCCTACGAGCAGTACTTC.